This entry features one TCR beta chain sequence. The data originate from a study of shared clonotypes between healthy human individuals. Study as a whole: Per donor, CD8 memory used one plate, CD8 naive used two, CD4 memory used three and CD4 naive used three.

The CDR3 covers 12 residues. CDR1 is MDHEN and CDR2 is SYDVKM in the germline V gene. Trimming shortened V by 7 bases and J by 4 bases, and 11 bases separated the two germline ends. Deep was the level at which the assay was run. The data were produced by immunoSEQ multiplex PCR, yet TCRdb's version contains in-frame clones alone and is incomplete. The table includes roughly 2 million clones, approximately 94% detected once. The TCR was taken from a man younger than 35 in good health. The source material was naive CD4+ T cells sorted from blood. Subset specified: CD45RA+ positively selected. This chain connects TRBV28 to TRBJ2-7; D gene unclear. CDR3 sequence reads: CASTGWGYEQYF. In nucleotides, the CDR3 is TGTGCCAGCACCGGGTGGGGTTACGAGCAGTACTTC.